This TCR beta chain was recorded in a study of T cell repertoires in cytomegalovirus infection. Overall study context: It can be stated that public TCR beta signatures indicated CMV infection as well as a matching HLA type. Study outcomes and limitations: Of the TCR beta families, the public ones yielded a cumulative frequency that identified carriers of CMV plus the relevant HLA. CMV-specific HLA-C-restricted TCR beta clonotypes dominated the ex vivo response.

Comment on this clonotype: What it binds is not known.

V was clipped by 9 bases and J by 2 bases, with 15 bases between them. The CDR3 sequence is 14 residues long. Germline CDR1 and CDR2: KGHDR and SFDVKD. TCRdb itself ran the reads through MiXCR, one entry per CDR3 protein. The data contain some 600,000 distinct CDR3 sequences, 24% of them singletons. The specimen sequenced was CD8+ T cells from PBMCs. This receptor was obtained from a human donor in good health (CMV status not recorded). Some clones in this sample may be carry-over from other donors' samples. The rearrangement uses TRBV24-1 and TRBJ1-2; tentatively, D is TRBD1 (6 bases). The chain's CDR3 is CATSGDKSNYGYTF. In nucleotides, the CDR3 is TGTGCCACCTCGGGGGACAAGAGCAACTATGGCTACACCTTC.